The 21 T cell receptor beta chains given below trace back to one sample, sequenced in a study of T cell changes during pregnancy in multiple sclerosis. The assay was immunoSEQ multiplex PCR, and TCRdb's table has in-frame clones only and misses some. The data contain 56,000 or so clones, roughly nine tenths of them singletons. The sequenced sample was CD4+ T cells from peripheral blood mononuclear cells, obtained in the third trimester of pregnancy. These receptors were collected from a female donor with multiple sclerosis, enrolled in a pregnancy study.

The chain joins TRBV1 to TRBJ1-5; TRBD1, as called in the table, went unchecked against the DNA. TRBV1 is noted as a pseudogene. The CDR3 has 14 residues. The CDR3 DNA reads as TGCACCAGCAGCCGGACAGGGAACAATCAGCCCCAGCATTTT. Translating gives CTSSRTGNNQPQHF.

The chain has TRBV30 and TRBJ1-3; 9 nucleotides line up with TRBD1. The CDR3 is made up of 14 amino acids. Looked up from germline, CDR1 is GTSNPN and CDR2 is SVGIG (reference sequence). Trimming removed 3 bases from V and 5 bases from J; junction bases left unmatched: 5. CDR3 bases: TGTGCCTGGAGGATAACAGGGGGCAGAAACACCATATATTTT. Its protein product is CAWRITGGRNTIYF.

The rearrangement links TRBV2 to TRBJ1-2; no definite D call. V lost 2 bases to trimming and J lost 2 bases, with 9 bases between them. Germline values: CDR1 SNHLY, CDR2 FYNNEI. This CDR3 has 14 amino acids. CDR3 loop: CASSENWSNYGYTF. CDR3 nucleotide sequence: TGTGCCAGCAGTGAAAACTGGTCGAACTATGGCTACACCTTC.

The J gene is TRBJ2-1, the V gene TRBV5-1, with 8 bases that match TRBD2. V was pared by 3 bases and J by 8 bases, with 13 bases of the junction left unmatched. Germline V CDR1 and CDR2: SGHRS, YFSETQ. The CDR3 runs 16 residues. As DNA, the CDR3 is TGCGCCAGCAGCTCCCATTTAGCGGGGACCCTGGATGAGCAGTTCTTC. It codes for CASSSHLAGTLDEQFF.

The V and J genes are TRBV19 and TRBJ1-1; 8 bases are a match to TRBD1. The length of the CDR3 is 17 residues. Trimming at V came to 7 bases and at J to 5 bases, leaving 18 bases not matched to a gene. Germline CDR1 LNHDA, CDR2 SQIVND (reference sequence). CDR3 bases: TGTGCCAGTAATAACCCCTCAGGGGGCAAGACCGGGACTGAAGCTTTCTTT. Its translation: CASNNPSGGKTGTEAFF.

The chain recombines TRBV13 with TRBJ2-4, with D tentatively TRBD2 (5 bases). This CDR3 has 14 amino acids. The V gene lost 5 bases and the J gene lost 7 bases, with 15 bases spanning the gap. Germline V gene lookup returns CDR1 PRHDT and CDR2 FYEKMQ (reference sequence). CDR3 sequence reads: CASSPVYPGNIQYF. CDR3 nucleotide sequence: TGTGCCAGCAGCCCTGTCTACCCGGGGAACATTCAGTACTTC.

V usage is TRBV30 and J usage is TRBJ1-2; D ambiguous. The CDR3 is made up of 12 amino acids. The ends were cut back, 2 bases at V and 1 base at J, with 5 bases in the middle. Germline V CDR1 and CDR2: GTSNPN, SVGIG (reference sequence). Written as DNA, the CDR3 is TGTGCCTGGAGTTCTCTTAACTATGGCTACACCTTC. Its protein is CAWSSLNYGYTF. Using reference TRBV30 and TRBJ1-2 for the parts outside the CDR3, the full variable domain is SQTIHQWPATLVQPVGSPLSLECTVEGTSNPNLYWYRQAAGRGLQLLFYSVGIGQISSEVPQNLSASRPQDRQFILSSKKLLLSDSGFYLCAWSSLNYGYTFGSGTRLTVV.

The chain carries TRBV14 and TRBJ1-1, with D possibly being TRBD1 (5 bases). The CDR3 loop spans 15 amino acids. Trimming cost V 0 bases and J 6 bases, with 14 bases left between them. Germline values: CDR1 SGHDN, CDR2 FVKESK. CDR3 in DNA: TGTGCCAGCAGCCAAGACCCCCAGGGTGTCGCTGAAGCTTTCTTT. Encoded protein: CASSQDPQGVAEAFF.

V usage is TRBV7-2 and J usage is TRBJ2-1; D is possibly TRBD1 (6 bases). This CDR3 has 15 amino acids. Germline CDR1 is SGHTA and CDR2 is FQGNSA. Trimming shortened V by 3 bases and J by 3 bases, and 12 bases separated the two germline ends. The CDR3 nucleotides read TGTGCCAGCAGCTTTGATGGGGGACACTACAATGAGCAGTTCTTC. This translates into CASSFDGGHYNEQFF.

The chain couples TRBV2 to TRBJ1-2, with 9 bases matching TRBD1. Per germline, CDR1 SNHLY and CDR2 FYNNEI. This CDR3 comprises 14 residues. V gave up 6 bases and J gave up 7 bases; unmatched junction bases: 9. CDR3 in amino acids: CASRTKDRGFGYTF. The CDR3 DNA follows: TGTGCCAGCAGGACCAAAGACAGGGGGTTTGGCTACACCTTC. Complete variable domain (other parts from reference TRBV2 and TRBJ1-2): EPEVTQTPSHQVTQMGQEVILRCVPISNHLYFYWYRQILGQKVEFLVSFYNNEISEKSEIFDDQFSVERPDGSNFTLKIRSTKLEDSAMYFCASRTKDRGFGYTFGSGTRLTVV.

This clone was seen once. The chain couples TRBV11-2 to TRBJ2-6, with D maybe TRBD2 (6 bases). Germline CDR1 reads SGHAT; CDR2 reads FQNNGV. This CDR3 contains 14 residues. The V end lost 5 bases, the J end lost 2 bases, and 7 bases lay between the germline ends. Here the CDR3 DNA reads TGTGCCAGCAGCCGGAGGGCTGGGGCCAACGTCCTGACTTTC. The encoded protein is CASSRRAGANVLTF.

This clone was seen once. V is TRBV2 and J is TRBJ2-5, with D uncertain. Trimming stripped 5 bases from V and 4 bases from J, with 17 bases between. CDR1 SNHLY and CDR2 FYNNEI come from the germline V gene. The CDR3 sequence is 15 residues long. CDR3 DNA sequence: TGTGCCAGCAGTCCCACCGCGGAAAGGAGAGAGACCCAGTACTTC. This sequence encodes CASSPTAERRETQYF.

V usage is TRBV10-3 and J usage is TRBJ2-5, with D uncertain. V was shortened by 0 bases and J by 5 bases, with 13 bases between the two germline ends. Germline assignment: CDR1 ENHRY and CDR2 SYGVKD. This CDR3 region has 15 residues. CDR3 DNA: TGTGCCATCAGTGAGTCCAGGAATCGGAAGGAGACCCAGTACTTC. Amino acid sequence: CAISESRNRKETQYF.

The V call is TRBV28, the J call TRBJ1-2, with 9 nucleotides matching TRBD1. The germline gives CDR1 MDHEN, CDR2 SYDVKM. CDR3 length: 15 amino acids. V shed 5 bases, J shed 6 bases, and the junction held 10 bases outside the gene matches. DNA of the CDR3: TGTGCCAGCAGTCTCCCCGGGACAGGGCAGCATGGCTACACCTTC. This encodes CASSLPGTGQHGYTF.

V and J are TRBV28 and TRBJ1-4; 10 bases line up with TRBD1. CDR3 length: 17 amino acids. With V trimmed by 4 bases and J by 8 bases, 13 bases remained unmatched. Germline V gives CDR1 MDHEN, CDR2 SYDVKM. The DNA for the CDR3 is TGTGCCAGCAGTTCCCCGGGACAGGGGACTGTATGGGAAAAACTGTTTTTT. Its protein product is CASSSPGQGTVWEKLFF.

V is TRBV5-1 and J is TRBJ1-2; the D is unclear. V lost 1 base and J 2 bases, leaving 12 bases between the germline ends. Germline CDR1 SGHRS, CDR2 YFSETQ. This CDR3 has 15 residues. This CDR3 reads CASSLWSVQNYGYTF. As DNA, the CDR3 is TGCGCCAGCAGCTTGTGGTCGGTACAGAACTATGGCTACACCTTC.

This rearrangement joins TRBV7-9 to TRBJ2-7; D is uncertain. V gave up 3 bases and J gave up 0 bases, with 9 bases separating them. CDR3 size: 14 residues. CDR1 and CDR2 from the germline V gene are SEHNR and FQNEAQ (reference sequence). The CDR3, as DNA: TGTGCCAGCAGCTTCGCTGAGAGCTCCTACGAGCAGTACTTC. Translating gives CASSFAESSYEQYF.

This clone appeared a single time. The chain joins TRBV30 to TRBJ1-3; the match to TRBD1 covers 7 bases. V trimming: 6 bases; J trimming: 1 base; junction bases outside the gene matches: 6. This CDR3 contains 14 residues. In germline, CDR1 is GTSNPN, CDR2 SVGIG (reference sequence). The CDR3, as DNA: TGTGCCTGTCCATCAGGGGGTTCTGGAAACACCATATATTTT. This sequence encodes CACPSGGSGNTIYF.

This chain joins TRBV18 and TRBJ1-2; TRBD1 matches at 8 bases. Per germline, CDR1 KGHSH and CDR2 LQKENI. CDR3 length equals 13 residues. V lost 6 bases and J lost 8; bases outside the gene matches: 8. The DNA of the CDR3 is TGTGCCAGCTCCTCGGGACAGGATAACGGCTACACCTTC. Translated: CASSSGQDNGYTF.

This clone showed up just a few times. The J gene is TRBJ1-1, the V gene TRBV14; maybe TRBD1 (6 bases). Germline assignment: CDR1 SGHDN and CDR2 FVKESK. CDR3 size: 14 residues. Trimming shortened V by 2 bases and J by 7 bases, and 14 bases separated the two germline ends. The CDR3: CASSQSWTALEAFF. DNA of the CDR3: TGTGCCAGCAGCCAATCGTGGACAGCACTTGAAGCTTTCTTT.

V and J are TRBV6-6 and TRBJ1-4; tentatively, D is TRBD1 (5 bases). The germline V gene has CDR1 MNHNY and CDR2 SVGAGI (reference sequence). The CDR3 is 14 amino acids. V lost 5 bases, J lost 0 bases, and 7 bases lay in between. This chain's CDR3 is CASSRQSTNEKLFF. The CDR3 DNA reads TGTGCCAGCAGTCGACAGTCAACTAATGAAAAACTGTTTTTT.